This TCR beta chain is drawn from a study of CD8+ T cells in alopecia areata. For the study at large: Those patients who were treated received oral tofacitinib, which was given at 5 to 10 mg twice daily for moderate-to-severe alopecia areata.

Points from the study as a whole: Scalp data also include sequences from resident alphabeta T cells of normal skin.

The ends were cut back, 9 bases at V and 2 bases at J, with 17 bases in the middle. The CDR3 is 15 amino acids. The germline gives CDR1 LNHDA, CDR2 SQIVND (reference sequence). This clone was observed a handful of times. Its antigen is not known. Reverse transcription of extracted RNA yielded cDNA, which provided the sequencing template. TCRdb's table, derived via immunoSEQ multiplex PCR, lists solely in-frame clones and lacks some. The sample lists about 69,000 clones; roughly 61% were seen once. The TCR originated in a human donor with alopecia areata. The V and J genes are TRBV19 and TRBJ2-1; D is possibly TRBD2 (5 bases). Sequencing was performed on CD8+ T cells sorted from blood, taken at week 0. The CDR3 region has the DNA TGTGCCAGCGCCCCTGGTGGGAGCGCCTACAATGAGCAGTTCTTC. Translating it yields CASAPGGSAYNEQFF.